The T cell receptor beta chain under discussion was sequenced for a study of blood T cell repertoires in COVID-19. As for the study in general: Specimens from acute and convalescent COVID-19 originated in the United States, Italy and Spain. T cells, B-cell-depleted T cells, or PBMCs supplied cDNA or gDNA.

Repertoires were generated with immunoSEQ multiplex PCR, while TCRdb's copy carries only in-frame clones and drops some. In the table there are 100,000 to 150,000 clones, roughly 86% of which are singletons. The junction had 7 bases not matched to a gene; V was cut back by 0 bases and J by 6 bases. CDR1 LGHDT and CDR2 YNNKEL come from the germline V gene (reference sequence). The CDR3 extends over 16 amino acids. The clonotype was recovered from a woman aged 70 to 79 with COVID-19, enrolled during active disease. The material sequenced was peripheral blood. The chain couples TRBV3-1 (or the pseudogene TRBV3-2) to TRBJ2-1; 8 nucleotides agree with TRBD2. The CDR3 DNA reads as TGTGCCAGCAGCCAAGATCTGGCGGGGGGTAGCAATGAGCAGTTCTTC. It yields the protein CASSQDLAGGSNEQFF.